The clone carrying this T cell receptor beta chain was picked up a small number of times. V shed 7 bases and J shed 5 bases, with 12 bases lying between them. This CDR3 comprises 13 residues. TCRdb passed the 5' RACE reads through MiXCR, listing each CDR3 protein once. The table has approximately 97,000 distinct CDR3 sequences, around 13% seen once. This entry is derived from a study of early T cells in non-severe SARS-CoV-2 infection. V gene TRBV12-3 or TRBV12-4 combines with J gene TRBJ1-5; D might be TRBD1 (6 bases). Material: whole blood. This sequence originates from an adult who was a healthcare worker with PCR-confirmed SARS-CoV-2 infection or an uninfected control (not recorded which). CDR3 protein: CASNSGVDQPQHF. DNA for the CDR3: TGTGCCAGCAATTCAGGGGTCGATCAGCCCCAGCATTTT.